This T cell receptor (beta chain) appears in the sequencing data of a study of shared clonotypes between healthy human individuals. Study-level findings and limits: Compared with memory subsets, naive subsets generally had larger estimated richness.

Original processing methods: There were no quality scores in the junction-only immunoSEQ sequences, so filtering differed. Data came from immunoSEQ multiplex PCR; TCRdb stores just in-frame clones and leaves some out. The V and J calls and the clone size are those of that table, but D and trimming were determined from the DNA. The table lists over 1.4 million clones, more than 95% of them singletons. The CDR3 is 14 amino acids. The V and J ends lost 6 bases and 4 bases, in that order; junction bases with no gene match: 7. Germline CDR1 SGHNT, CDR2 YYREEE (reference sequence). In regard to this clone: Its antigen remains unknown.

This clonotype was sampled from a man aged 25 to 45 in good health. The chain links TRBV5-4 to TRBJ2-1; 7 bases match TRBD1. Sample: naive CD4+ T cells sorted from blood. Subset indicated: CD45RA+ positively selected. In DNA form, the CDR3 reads TGTGCCAGCAACACTCCGGGACAGTACAATGAGCAGTTCTTC. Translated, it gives CASNTPGQYNEQFF.